The 9 T cell receptor beta chains below all came from one sample that was sequenced in a study of T cell responses to AZD1222 COVID-19 vaccine (dated by TCRdb to the early 2020s). The library was obtained by the immunoSEQ multiplex PCR assay. The table comes from immuneACCESS by way of TCRdb, which keeps in-frame sequences with V and J called. Part of the clones is missing from these tables; in studies checked, under half for an unresolved V gene and the rest for unknown reasons. The sample table holds over 150,000 clones, of which approximately 90% were seen once. Around 5.8% of the sample is taken by the ten largest. In light of the paper, this sample's time point label describes: baseline before first vaccination. Material: peripheral blood, obtained on day 0 of AZD1222 vaccination. Receptor source: an adult in good health.

The J gene is TRBJ1-5, the V gene TRBV2; the D is unclear. In germline, CDR1 is SNHLY, CDR2 FYNNEI. Between the trimmed V and J ends, which lost 7 bases and 0 bases, there was a span of 13 bases. The CDR3 covers 15 residues. The CDR3 reads CASTLTPYSNQPQHF. In nucleotides, the CDR3 is TGTGCCAGCACCTTGACCCCTTATAGCAATCAGCCCCAGCATTTT.

The chain uses TRBV30 and TRBJ1-5; no clear D. Trimming left V 0 bases short and J 6 bases short, with 12 bases between. The CDR3 totals 14 residues. CDR1 GTSNPN and CDR2 SVGIG come from the germline V gene (reference sequence). CDR3 coding DNA: TGTGCCTGGAGTGTAATAGGGAGAAGTCAGCCCCAGCATTTT. This translates into CAWSVIGRSQPQHF. Filled out from reference TRBV30 and TRBJ1-5, the complete variable domain reads SQTIHQWPATLVQPVGSPLSLECTVEGTSNPNLYWYRQAAGRGLQLLFYSVGIGQISSEVPQNLSASRPQDRQFILSSKKLLLSDSGFYLCAWSVIGRSQPQHFGDGTRLSIL.

The CDR3 here is CASSLPLGAEAFF. CDR3 sequence (DNA): TGTGCCAGCAGCCTACCGCTGGGCGCTGAAGCTTTCTTT. The genes are TRBV7-9 and TRBJ1-1; D not certain. The germline V and J ends were trimmed by 5 bases and 6 bases, with 13 bases remaining between them. There are 13 residues in the CDR3. CDR1 is SEHNR, CDR2 FQNEAQ, per germline (reference sequence).

The chain couples TRBV7-2 to TRBJ2-3, with 13 nucleotides matching TRBD2. The junction had 6 bases not matched to a gene; V was cut back by 3 bases and J by 6 bases. In germline, CDR1 is SGHTA, CDR2 FQGNSA. The CDR3 runs 16 residues. The CDR3 DNA reads TGTGCCAGCAGCTTTAGGACTAGCGGGAGAATCGATACGCAGTATTTT. Its translation: CASSFRTSGRIDTQYF.

The V gene is TRBV5-1, the J gene TRBJ2-7; 8 positions match TRBD2. V dropped 1 base and J dropped 3; count of bases not matched to a gene: 12. The CDR3 runs to 17 residues. Germline V CDR1 and CDR2: SGHRS, YFSETQ. The CDR3 DNA is TGCGCCAGCAGCTTGCTCCGACTAGCGTCTGGTGGCTACGAGCAGTACTTC. As protein: CASSLLRLASGGYEQYF.

This clone was counted a single time. This sequence joins TRBV19 and TRBJ2-1; D may correspond to TRBD1 or TRBD2 (5 bases each). Trimming shortened V by 1 base and J by 7 bases, and 17 bases separated the two germline ends. The CDR3 covers 16 residues. Per germline, CDR1 LNHDA and CDR2 SQIVND (reference sequence). The DNA of the CDR3 is TGTGCCAGTAGTATAGGGGACCCTGGGTCAGGGAATGAGCAGTTCTTC. Translating gives CASSIGDPGSGNEQFF. The entire variable domain, with the rest obtained from reference TRBV19 and TRBJ2-1, is as follows: DGGITQSPKYLFRKEGQNVTLSCEQNLNHDAMYWYRQDPGQGLRLIYYSQIVNDFQKGDIAEGYSVSREKKESFPLTVTSAQKNPTAFYLCASSIGDPGSGNEQFFGPGTRLTVL.

The V gene is TRBV7-2, the J gene TRBJ2-3; D assignment may be TRBD1 or TRBD2 (5 bases each). The CDR3 loop spans 15 amino acids. V was shortened by 1 base and J by 0 bases, with 8 bases between the two germline ends. Germline V gene lookup returns CDR1 SGHTA and CDR2 FQGNSA. The CDR3 protein is CASSLDRTSTDTQYF. The CDR3 DNA reads TGTGCCAGCAGCTTAGACAGGACTAGCACAGATACGCAGTATTTT.

CDR3 coding DNA: TGTGCCAGCAGCTTAGGCGGCGGGAGCGGTAGGGAGACCCAGTACTTC. Residues: CASSLGGGSGRETQYF. This sequence joins TRBV11-3 and TRBJ2-5, with 7 nucleotides matching TRBD2. The CDR3 extends over 16 amino acids. V lost 1 base and J lost 5; bases outside the gene matches: 10. Germline V gene sequence: CDR1 SGHNT, CDR2 YENEEA.

The chain recombines TRBV7-6 with TRBJ1-5; D remains ambiguous. V was pared by 1 base and J by 11 bases, with 12 bases between. Germline V gene sequence: CDR1 SGHVS, CDR2 FNYEAQ. This CDR3 region has 13 residues. CDR3 sequence (DNA): TGTGCCAGCAGCTTAGAGCCCCCTTCAGCCCAGCATTTT. It codes for CASSLEPPSAQHF.